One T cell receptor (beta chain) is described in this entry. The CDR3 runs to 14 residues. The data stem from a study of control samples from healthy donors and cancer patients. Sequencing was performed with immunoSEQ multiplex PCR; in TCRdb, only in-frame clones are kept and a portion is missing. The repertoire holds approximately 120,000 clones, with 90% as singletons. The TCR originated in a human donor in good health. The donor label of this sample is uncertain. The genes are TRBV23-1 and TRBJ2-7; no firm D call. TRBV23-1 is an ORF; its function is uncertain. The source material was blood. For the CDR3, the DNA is TGCGCTAGCAGGCTACACCGTCTTTCTTACGAGCAGTACGTC. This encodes CASRLHRLSYEQYV.